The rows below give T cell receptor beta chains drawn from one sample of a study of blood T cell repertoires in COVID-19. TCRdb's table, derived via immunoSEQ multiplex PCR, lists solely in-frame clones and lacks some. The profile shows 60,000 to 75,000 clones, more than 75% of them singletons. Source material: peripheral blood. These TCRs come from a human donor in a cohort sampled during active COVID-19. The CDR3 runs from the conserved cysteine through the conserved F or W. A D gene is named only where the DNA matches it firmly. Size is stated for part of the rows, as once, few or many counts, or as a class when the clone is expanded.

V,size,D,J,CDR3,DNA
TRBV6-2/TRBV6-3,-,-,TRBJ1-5,CASSTGIQPQHF,TGTGCCAGCAGTACAGGTATTCAGCCCCAGCATTTT
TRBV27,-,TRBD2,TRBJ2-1,CASSLRLGRGMENEQFF,TGTGCCAGCAGTTTAAGGTTAGGGAGGGGTATGGAAAATGAGCAGTTCTTC
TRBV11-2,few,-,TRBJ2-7,CASSLVGSGYEQYF,TGTGCCAGCAGCTTAGTGGGGAGCGGGTACGAGCAGTACTTC
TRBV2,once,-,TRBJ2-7,CASMGHTRSHYEQYF,TGTGCCAGCATGGGGCACACCAGGAGCCACTACGAGCAGTACTTC
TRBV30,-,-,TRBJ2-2,CAWSDGSNTGELFF,TGTGCCTGGAGTGATGGCAGTAACACCGGGGAGCTGTTTTTT
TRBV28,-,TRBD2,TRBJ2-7,CASSLRLGLAGLTYEQYF,TGTGCCAGCAGTCTAAGGTTGGGACTAGCGGGCCTTACCTACGAGCAGTACTTC
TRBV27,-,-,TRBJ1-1,CASSLGGYMNTEAFF,TGTGCCAGCAGTCTTGGGGGGTATATGAACACTGAAGCTTTCTTT
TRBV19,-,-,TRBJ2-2,CASSDRLTNTGELFF,TGTGCCAGTAGTGACCGACTTACGAACACCGGGGAGCTGTTTTTT
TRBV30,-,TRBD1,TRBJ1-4,CAWSGFGIGTASTEKLFF,TGTGCCTGGAGTGGATTTGGTATCGGGACAGCGTCCACTGAAAAACTGTTTTTT
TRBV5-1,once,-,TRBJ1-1,CASSLGPGGYTEAFF,TGCGCCAGCAGCTTGGGACCGGGTGGGTACACTGAAGCTTTCTTT
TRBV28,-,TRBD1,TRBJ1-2,CASSSGTGAGDGYTF,TGTGCCAGCAGTTCGGGGACAGGGGCCGGGGATGGCTACACCTTC
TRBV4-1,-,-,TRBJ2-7,CASSQAAGQLYEQYF,TGCGCCAGCAGCCAAGCCGCGGGACAGCTCTACGAGCAGTACTTC
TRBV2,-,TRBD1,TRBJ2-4,CASSEGLNGQGIAKNIQYF,TGTGCCAGCAGTGAAGGCTTAAACGGACAGGGGATAGCCAAAAACATTCAGTACTTC
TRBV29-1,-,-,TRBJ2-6,CSVLPTEWGANVLTF,TGCAGCGTTCTTCCCACGGAGTGGGGGGCCAACGTCCTGACTTTC
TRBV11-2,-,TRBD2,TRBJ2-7,CASRPTSGAAYEQYF,TGTGCCAGCAGGCCGACTAGCGGGGCTGCCTACGAGCAGTACTTC
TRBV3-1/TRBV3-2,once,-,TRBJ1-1,CASSPFQPRENTEAFF,TGTGCCAGCAGCCCCTTCCAACCCAGGGAAAACACTGAAGCTTTCTTT
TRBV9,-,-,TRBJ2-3,CASSVSGRTDTQYF,TGTGCCAGCAGCGTTAGCGGTCGCACAGATACGCAGTATTTT
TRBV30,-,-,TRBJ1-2,CAWSVWLVQGVYGYTF,TGTGCCTGGAGTGTATGGTTGGTTCAGGGTGTCTATGGCTACACCTTC
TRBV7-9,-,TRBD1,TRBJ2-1,CASSHPGQGFYEQFF,TGTGCCAGCAGCCACCCGGGACAGGGTTTTTATGAGCAGTTCTTC
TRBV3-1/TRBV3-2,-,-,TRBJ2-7,CASSHALTPGYEQYF,TGTGCCAGCAGCCATGCTTTAACCCCGGGCTACGAGCAGTACTTC
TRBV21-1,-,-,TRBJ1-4,CASSPPGQGDEKLFF,TGTGCCAGCAGCCCCCCGGGACAGGGTGATGAAAAACTGTTTTTT
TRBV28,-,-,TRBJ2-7,CASSFPDRSYEQYF,TGTGCCAGCAGTTTCCCAGACAGGAGCTACGAGCAGTACTTC
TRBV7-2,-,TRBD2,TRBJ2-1,CASSFPGGSSYNEQFF,TGTGCCAGCAGCTTCCCGGGGGGGAGCTCCTACAATGAGCAGTTCTTC
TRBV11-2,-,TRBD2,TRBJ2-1,CASSLVRGRAWGEQFF,TGTGCCAGCAGCTTAGTGCGCGGGAGGGCCTGGGGTGAGCAGTTCTTC
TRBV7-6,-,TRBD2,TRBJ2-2,CASTLYSLGEGNTGELFF,TGTGCCAGCACCTTATATTCTTTGGGGGAGGGGAACACCGGGGAGCTGTTTTTT
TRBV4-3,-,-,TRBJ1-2,CASSQDRENYGYTF,TGCGCCAGCAGCCAAGACAGGGAAAACTATGGCTACACCTTC
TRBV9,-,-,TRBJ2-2,CASSASITGELFF,TGTGCCAGCAGCGCGAGCATCACCGGGGAGCTGTTTTTT
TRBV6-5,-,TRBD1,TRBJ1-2,CASRTDRGDGYTF,TGTGCCAGCAGAACAGACAGGGGGGATGGCTACACCTTC
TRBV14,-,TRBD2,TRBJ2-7,CASSHRLAGIGGEQYF,TGTGCCAGCAGCCACCGCCTAGCGGGAATTGGAGGCGAGCAGTACTTC
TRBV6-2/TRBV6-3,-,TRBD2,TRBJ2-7,CASSLLAGKSYEQYF,TGTGCCAGCAGCCTCCTAGCGGGAAAATCCTACGAGCAGTACTTC
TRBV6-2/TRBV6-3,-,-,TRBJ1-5,CASSYSKADATIINQPQHF,TGTGCCAGCAGTTACTCTAAGGCTGACGCAACTATAATCAATCAGCCCCAGCATTTT
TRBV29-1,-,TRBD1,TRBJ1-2,CSVADRENNYGYTF,TGCAGCGTAGCGGACAGGGAGAATAACTATGGCTACACCTTC
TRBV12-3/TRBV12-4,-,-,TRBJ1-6,CASSPGLSSPLHF,TGTGCCAGCAGTCCGGGTCTCTCGTCCCCCCTCCACTTT
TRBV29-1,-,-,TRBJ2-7,CSPFKVLSRASVKYEQYF,TGCAGCCCGTTCAAAGTGTTAAGCCGGGCTAGCGTCAAGTACGAGCAGTACTTC
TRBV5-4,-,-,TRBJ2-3,CASSRGWGQNADTQYF,TGTGCCAGCAGCCGGGGGTGGGGACAGAATGCAGATACGCAGTATTTT
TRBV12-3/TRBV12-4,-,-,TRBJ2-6,CASSGGGANVLTF,TGTGCCAGCAGTGGAGGTGGGGCCAACGTCCTGACTTTC
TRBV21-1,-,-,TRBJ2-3,CASRTGPTDTQYF,TGTGCCTCCAGGACAGGGCCCACAGATACGCAGTATTTT